The 20 T cell receptor beta chains below come from one sample, sequenced in a study of beta chain features in type 1 diabetes (dated by TCRdb to 2017 to 2018). What the research found in general, with its limitations: In all four CD4+ subsets, TCRB CDR3 length was moderately but significantly shorter in type 1 diabetes patients.

For these receptors, no antigen is known. The library was made by the immunoSEQ multiplex PCR assay. The entire amount of isolated RNA was reverse transcribed using the High Capacity cDNA Reverse Transcription Kit, so the sequenced TCRB transcripts were expressed ones. This immuneACCESS table, as held by TCRdb, lists in-frame sequences with V and J called but not all clones. Of the missing ones, under half trace to an unresolved V gene in checked studies; the others have no known cause. The sample records roughly 730,000 clones, roughly an eighth of which are singletons. About 0.02% of the sample comes from the top ten. Sequences were obtained from naive CD4+ T cells from blood. Read against the paper, the sample's cell subset or site label means: true naive CD4+ T cells. These receptors were taken from a man aged 18 to 30 with type 1 diabetes.

This clone was seen a few times. Sequence at one end of the junction differs from germline and may be a read error. V is TRBV29-1 and J is TRBJ2-1; D is possibly TRBD1 (6 bases). Germline V gene lookup returns CDR1 SQVTM and CDR2 ANQGSEA. The length of the CDR3 is 13 residues. As DNA, the CDR3 is TGCAGCGGTGAAGTGCTACAGGGTATTGAGCAGTTCTTC. As protein: CSGEVLQGIEQFF.

This clone was observed a few times. The CDR3 DNA is TGTGCCAGCACCATGACTGGGACGAACACCGGGGAGCTGTTTTTT. Protein sequence: CASTMTGTNTGELFF. The chain uses TRBV28 and TRBJ2-2; D gene ambiguous. Germline CDR1 reads MDHEN; CDR2 reads SYDVKM. The CDR3 spans 15 residues. V gave up 7 bases and J gave up 0 bases, with 12 bases separating them.

The gene calls are TRBV19 and TRBJ2-5; TRBD1 might be the D (5 bases). V lost 5 bases, J lost 7 bases, and 14 bases lay in between. The germline gives CDR1 LNHDA, CDR2 SQIVND (reference sequence). The CDR3 totals 13 residues. In nucleotides, the CDR3 is TGTGCCAGTAGTCTCTTCCAGGGTCGGACCCAGTACTTC. Its translation: CASSLFQGRTQYF.

The gene calls are TRBV30 and TRBJ1-1; D is possibly TRBD1 (5 bases). The CDR3 is 14 amino acids. The V and J ends lost 2 bases and 1 base respectively, with 11 bases between them. The germline V gene encodes CDR1 GTSNPN and CDR2 SVGIG (reference sequence). Here the CDR3 DNA reads TGTGCCTGGAGTCTCCGCGGGGGGAACACTGAAGCTTTCTTT. Its translation: CAWSLRGGNTEAFF.

This clone was found a few times. The rearrangement links TRBV7-6 to TRBJ1-4; D might be TRBD1 (5 bases). Trimming removed 6 bases at V and 8 bases at J, with 16 bases between. In germline, CDR1 is SGHVS, CDR2 FNYEAQ. This CDR3 is built from 14 residues. CDR3 loop: CASSPVGGYEKLFF. In nucleotides, the CDR3 is TGTGCCAGCAGTCCCGTTGGGGGATACGAAAAACTGTTTTTT.

This clone has more than one count but fewer than ten. The chain joins TRBV7-9 to TRBJ1-4; possibly TRBD1 for D (5 bases). The CDR3 consists of 14 residues. V lost 11 bases and J lost 5, with 18 bases in between. CDR1 and CDR2 (germline): SEHNR, FQNEAQ (reference sequence). The CDR3 nucleotides read TGTGCCTCTCCGGTCGACAGCCAGAATGAAAAACTGTTTTTT. Translated: CASPVDSQNEKLFF.

The gene calls are TRBV5-1 and TRBJ2-5; 14 positions match TRBD2. The CDR3 spans 16 residues. Germline loops: CDR1 SGHRS, CDR2 YFSETQ. Germline trimming cut 3 bases from V and 5 bases from J; bases unmatched to any gene: 6. The CDR3 coding sequence is TGCGCCAGCAGCTCCGGGACTAGCGGGGGCCAGGAGACCCAGTACTTC. Encoded protein: CASSSGTSGGQETQYF.

This sequence joins TRBV30 and TRBJ1-1, with 8 bases aligning to TRBD1. Unmatched junction bases numbered 12, after V lost 3 bases and J lost 0 bases. There are 17 residues in the CDR3. Germline CDR1 GTSNPN, CDR2 SVGIG (reference sequence). The CDR3 DNA reads TGTGCCTGGAGCGCATCCGGGACAGGCTCTCTGAACACTGAAGCTTTCTTT. Translation gives CAWSASGTGSLNTEAFF.

The rearrangement links TRBV29-1 to TRBJ1-1; 9 bases line up with TRBD1. Per the germline V gene, CDR1 is SQVTM and CDR2 is ANQGSEA. V lost 6 bases and J lost 0; bases outside the gene matches: 2. CDR3 size: 13 residues. The CDR3 protein is CSVHRGLNTEAFF. In DNA, the CDR3 is TGCAGCGTGCACAGGGGGCTGAACACTGAAGCTTTCTTT.

This clone was observed a few times. The V call is TRBV11-3, the J call TRBJ2-2; D not resolved. The CDR3 contains 14 residues. V lost 1 base to trimming and J lost 1 base, with 4 bases between them. From germline, CDR1 is SGHNT and CDR2 YENEEA. The CDR3: CASSLGRNTGELFF. CDR3 nucleotide sequence: TGTGCCAGCAGCTTAGGGCGGAACACCGGGGAGCTGTTTTTT.

The V and J genes are TRBV30 and TRBJ1-1; 10 bases are a match to TRBD1. The CDR3 loop spans 17 amino acids. The ends lost 5 bases at V and 1 base at J; junction bases unmatched: 13. Per germline, CDR1 GTSNPN and CDR2 SVGIG (reference sequence). For the CDR3, the DNA is TGTGCCTGGCTCCGACAGGGGGCCTGGCCCTCGAACACTGAAGCTTTCTTT. It yields the protein CAWLRQGAWPSNTEAFF.

V is TRBV27 and J is TRBJ2-3, with a tentative D call TRBD1 (5 bases). Trimming pared 7 bases from V and 1 base from J, leaving 12 bases between. There are 14 residues in the CDR3. The germline CDR1 and CDR2 sequences are MNHEY and SMNVEV (reference sequence). The CDR3 coding sequence is TGTGCCAGCATGTCAGGGCGACGCACAGATACGCAGTATTTT. Its translation is CASMSGRRTDTQYF.

The table lists this clone with a few counts. The DNA of the CDR3 is TGCAGCGTTAACGTACAGGGGGCCGTGGAGCAGTACTTC. It translates to CSVNVQGAVEQYF. The V and J genes are TRBV29-1 and TRBJ2-7, with TRBD1 matching over 9 bases. J gave up 7 bases and V 5 bases, and 9 bases lay outside the gene matches. Germline CDR1 reads SQVTM; CDR2 reads ANQGSEA. This CDR3 is built from 13 residues.

This clone was detected only a few times. The chain combines TRBV19 with TRBJ1-5, with 9 bases aligning to TRBD1. V was clipped by 4 bases and J by 0 bases; unmatched bases: 4. Per germline, CDR1 LNHDA and CDR2 SQIVND (reference sequence). The CDR3 runs 16 residues. The CDR3 reads CASSTGTGHSNQPQHF. The CDR3 bases are TGTGCCAGTAGTACGGGGACAGGGCATAGCAATCAGCCCCAGCATTTT.

The chain carries TRBV7-9 and TRBJ1-2, with 9 bases matching TRBD1. V gave up 4 bases and J gave up 4 bases; unmatched junction bases: 13. Germline V gives CDR1 SEHNR, CDR2 FQNEAQ (reference sequence). This CDR3 is 17 amino acids long. DNA of the CDR3: TGTGCCAGCAGCTCCAGTGGGACAGGGAGAGGGGCCTATGGCTACACCTTC. Amino acid sequence: CASSSSGTGRGAYGYTF. Complete variable domain (other parts from reference TRBV7-9 and TRBJ1-2): DTGVSQNPRHKITKRGQNVTFRCDPISEHNRLYWYRQTLGQGPEFLTYFQNEAQLEKSRLLSDRFSAERPKGSFSTLEIQRTEQGDSAMYLCASSSSGTGRGAYGYTFGSGTRLTVV.

This clone was picked up a small number of times. The rearrangement links TRBV5-8 to TRBJ2-7, with TRBD1 matching 7 bases. This CDR3 spans 12 amino acids. V lost 4 bases and J lost 4; bases outside the gene matches: 2. CDR1 and CDR2 from the germline V gene are SGHTS and YDEGEE. Here the CDR3 reads CASSLQGYEQYF. In DNA form, the CDR3 reads TGTGCCAGCAGCCTACAGGGGTACGAGCAGTACTTC.

The rearrangement links TRBV13 to TRBJ2-4; D tentatively fits TRBD1 or TRBD2 (5 bases each). The CDR3 is made up of 17 amino acids. Germline V gives CDR1 PRHDT, CDR2 FYEKMQ (reference sequence). V was pared by 2 bases and J by 5 bases, with 19 bases between. The CDR3 protein is CASSLSPGRYAENIQYF. The CDR3 region has the DNA TGTGCCAGCAGCTTAAGTCCGGGGCGCTATGCGGAAAACATTCAGTACTTC. The entire variable domain, with the rest obtained from reference TRBV13 and TRBJ2-4, is as follows: AAGVIQSPRHLIKEKRETATLKCYPIPRHDTVYWYQQGPGQDPQFLISFYEKMQSDKGSIPDRFSAQQFSDYHSELNMSSLELGDSALYFCASSLSPGRYAENIQYFGAGTRLSVL.

This clone was observed a few times. The CDR3 DNA reads as TGTGCCACCAGCAGAGAGAGGCCCGAAAACAGCTATGGCTACACCTTC. Protein sequence: CATSRERPENSYGYTF. The V call is TRBV15, the J call TRBJ1-2; the D is unclear. This CDR3 comprises 16 residues. CDR1 and CDR2 (germline): LNHNV, YYDKDF (reference sequence). The V end was cut by 0 bases, the J end by 4 bases, with 15 bases between.

This rearrangement joins TRBV2 to TRBJ2-7; D is unclear. Germline lookup yields CDR1 SNHLY and CDR2 FYNNEI. V was clipped by 1 base and J by 7 bases, with 5 bases between them. The CDR3 is 11 residues long. CDR3 in amino acids: CASSEGREQYF. CDR3 sequence (DNA): TGTGCCAGCAGTGAAGGTCGGGAGCAGTACTTC.

This chain connects TRBV5-1 to TRBJ2-2; a possible D gene is TRBD1 (5 bases). With 4 bases removed from V and 1 base from J, the gap between germline ends came to 14 bases. The CDR3 has 16 residues. Germline lookup yields CDR1 SGHRS and CDR2 YFSETQ. The CDR3 DNA sequence: TGCGCCAGCAGCCCCAGACAGAAATTGAACACCGGGGAGCTGTTTTTT. Translating it yields CASSPRQKLNTGELFF.